This T cell receptor beta chain was identified during a study of a mutant IDH1 vaccine in newly diagnosed glioma. Across the whole study: At weeks 1, 3, 5, 7, 11, 15, 19 and 23, patients received a vaccination, eight in all. Receipt of radiotherapy, temozolomide, or both preceded the study, and most received both. Notes on the study in general: There were vaccine-induced immune responses in approximately 95% of the patients.

TCRdb keeps only in-frame clones here, not all; method: immunoSEQ multiplex PCR. The sample holds around 76,000 clones, around 85% seen once. Germline values: CDR1 SGHKS, CDR2 YYEKEE (reference sequence). The CDR3 extends over 15 amino acids. The V end was cut by 0 bases, the J end by 0 bases, with 7 bases between. Noted time point: week 23, last vaccination. Alongside topical imiquimod, each dose of vaccine comprised 300 ug of mutant IDH1 20-mer peptide. Each donor presented with a new WHO grade 3 or 4 astrocytoma that tested IDH1-mutant and showed ATRX loss. On this clone: The antigen remains unidentified.

The sample in question was PBMCs, obtained from a glioma patient whose treatment included an IDH1 peptide vaccine. The J gene is TRBJ2-1, the V gene TRBV5-5; D unresolved. The receptor's source is a woman aged 50 to 60 with glioma. The CDR3 region has the DNA TGTGCCAGCAGCTTGGCCGCGGTCTCCTACAATGAGCAGTTCTTC. This gives the protein CASSLAAVSYNEQFF.